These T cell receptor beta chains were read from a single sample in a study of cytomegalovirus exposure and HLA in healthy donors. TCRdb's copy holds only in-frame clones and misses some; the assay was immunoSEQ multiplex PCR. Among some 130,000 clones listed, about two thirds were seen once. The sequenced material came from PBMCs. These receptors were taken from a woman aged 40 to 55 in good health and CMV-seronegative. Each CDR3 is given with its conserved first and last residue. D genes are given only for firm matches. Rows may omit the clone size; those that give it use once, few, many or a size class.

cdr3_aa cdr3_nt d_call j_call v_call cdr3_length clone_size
CASNRLAGEETQYF TGTGCCAGCAACCGACTAGCGGGGGAAGAGACCCAGTACTTC TRBD2 TRBJ2-5 TRBV2 14 -
CAWSVGQGTYNEQFF TGTGCCTGGAGTGTGGGACAGGGGACCTACAATGAGCAGTTCTTC TRBD1 TRBJ2-1 TRBV30 15 -
CASSFHRDNTEAFF TGTGCCAGCAGCTTTCACAGGGATAACACTGAAGCTTTCTTT - TRBJ1-1 TRBV7-9 14 -
CASSVSPDVNSPLHF TGTGCCAGCAGCGTAAGCCCTGATGTGAATTCACCCCTCCACTTT - TRBJ1-6 TRBV9 15 -
CASRTSTGTSYEQYF TGTGCCAGCAGAACCTCGACAGGGACCTCCTACGAGCAGTACTTC TRBD1 TRBJ2-7 TRBV6-6 15 -
CAWSVRGGAWETQYF TGTGCCTGGAGTGTAAGGGGGGGGGCCTGGGAGACCCAGTACTTC - TRBJ2-5 TRBV30 15 -
CASSQESSGGNQPQHF TGCGCCAGCAGCCAAGAGAGCTCCGGCGGAAATCAGCCCCAGCATTTT - TRBJ1-5 TRBV4-1 16 few
CASSGRDTDPLFDSPLHF TGCGCCAGCAGCGGCCGGGACACAGACCCACTATTCGATTCACCCCTCCACTTT - TRBJ1-6 TRBV4-1 18 few
CASSQMGQDNQPQHF TGCGCCAGCAGCCAAATGGGACAGGACAATCAGCCCCAGCATTTT TRBD1 TRBJ1-5 TRBV4-1 15 few
CASRSSGGANTGELFF TGTGCCAGCAGAAGTAGTGGGGGGGCGAACACCGGGGAGCTGTTTTTT TRBD2 TRBJ2-2 TRBV2 16 -
CNGGPAQHF TGTAACGGGGGGCCCGCCCAGCATTTT - TRBJ1-5 TRBV7-3 9 -
CASSPPRGTVNTEAFF TGTGCCAGCTCACCACCCCGAGGGACAGTGAACACTGAAGCTTTCTTT TRBD1 TRBJ1-1 TRBV18 16 few
CATYDRGVTNTEAFF TGTGCCACATATGACAGGGGGGTAACGAACACTGAAGCTTTCTTT TRBD1 TRBJ1-1 TRBV19 15 -
CASSLAEGVRYEQYF TGCGCCAGCAGCTTGGCCGAGGGGGTACGCTACGAGCAGTACTTC - TRBJ2-7 TRBV5-1 15 -
CASSLDRVANTEAFF TGTGCCAGCAGTTTAGATCGGGTAGCGAACACTGAAGCTTTCTTT - TRBJ1-1 TRBV27 15 -
CASSWDTGSEETQYF TGTGCCAGCAGCTGGGACACGGGTTCGGAGGAGACCCAGTACTTC - TRBJ2-5 TRBV5-6 15 -
CASSPRVRVWPNTGELFF TGTGCCAGCAGCCCTCGTGTCAGGGTTTGGCCGAACACCGGGGAGCTGTTTTTT - TRBJ2-2 TRBV7-9 18 few
CAWSILSGTTLLGEQYF TGTGCCTGGAGTATCCTCTCCGGGACTACCCTCCTGGGCGAGCAGTACTTC TRBD2 TRBJ2-7 TRBV30 17 -
CASSRARGGTDTQYF TGTGCCAGCAGCAGGGCCCGGGGAGGCACAGATACGCAGTATTTT - TRBJ2-3 TRBV7-9 15 -
CASSQVHSDPADTQYF TGTGCCAGCAGCCAAGTTCACAGTGATCCGGCAGATACGCAGTATTTT - TRBJ2-3 TRBV4-2 16 -
CASSYRRGTNTEAFF TGCGCCAGCAGCTACCGCAGGGGGACGAACACTGAAGCTTTCTTT TRBD1 TRBJ1-1 TRBV5-1 15 few
CASGLGGREQFF TGTGCTAGTGGTTTAGGGGGAAGGGAGCAGTTCTTC - TRBJ2-1 TRBV12-5 12 -
CASSWRRGNQPQHF TGTGCCAGCAGCTGGCGGAGGGGCAATCAGCCCCAGCATTTT - TRBJ1-5 TRBV5-6 14 few
CASSPGPFAGQPQHF TGTGCCAGCAGTCCGGGACCCTTCGCGGGGCAGCCCCAGCATTTT - TRBJ1-5 TRBV27 15 -
CASSLQLGTEGTQYF TGTGCCAGTAGTCTACAGTTAGGGACAGAAGGGACCCAGTACTTC TRBD1 TRBJ2-5 TRBV19 15 -
CASSYQPKGSYNEQFF TGTGCCAGCAGTTACCAGCCTAAGGGGTCCTACAATGAGCAGTTCTTC - TRBJ2-1 TRBV6-5 16 -
CASSALAGGHSEQFF TGTGCCAGCAGCGCCCTGGCGGGGGGTCACTCCGAGCAGTTCTTC TRBD2 TRBJ2-1 TRBV9 15 -
CASSLRGREAFF TGTGCCAGCAGCTTACGAGGGCGAGAAGCTTTCTTT - TRBJ1-1 TRBV7-2 12 -
CASSYVATNEKLFF TGTGCCAGCAGCTACGTGGCAACTAATGAAAAACTGTTTTTT - TRBJ1-4 TRBV6-1 14 few
CSVPPAVTSYNEQFF TGCAGCGTCCCACCAGCGGTAACCTCCTACAATGAGCAGTTCTTC - TRBJ2-1 TRBV29-1 15 -
CASSFPWASTDTQYF TGTGCCAGCAGCTTCCCCTGGGCCTCCACAGATACGCAGTATTTT - TRBJ2-3 TRBV7-2 15 few
CASEGQPYTGELFF TGCGCCAGCGAGGGACAGCCTTACACCGGGGAGCTGTTTTTT TRBD1 TRBJ2-2 TRBV4-3 14 once
CASSTIRTEAFF TGTGCCAGCAGTACTATACGGACTGAAGCTTTCTTT - TRBJ1-1 TRBV6-5 12 few
CAISEVQRGKNEQFF TGTGCCATCAGTGAGGTTCAAAGGGGAAAGAATGAGCAGTTCTTC - TRBJ2-1 TRBV10-3 15 -
CASSGGVYNYGYTF TGTGCCAGCAGTGGGGGGGTCTATAACTATGGCTACACCTTC - TRBJ1-2 TRBV6-1 14 -
CASSAGGNQPQHF TGTGCCAGCAGCGCAGGGGGGAATCAGCCCCAGCATTTT TRBD1 TRBJ1-5 TRBV5-8 13 few
CASSLANEAFF TGCGCCAGCAGCTTGGCTAATGAAGCTTTCTTT - TRBJ1-1 TRBV5-1 11 -
CASSLFRQGHYGYTF TGTGCCAGCAGTTTATTCAGACAGGGGCACTATGGCTACACCTTC TRBD1 TRBJ1-2 TRBV28 15 -
CASDRGTYEQYF TGTGCCAGTGACAGGGGCACCTACGAGCAGTACTTC TRBD1 TRBJ2-7 TRBV7-9 12 few
CASSVDVTGEGYTF TGTGCCAGCAGCGTAGATGTGACAGGGGAAGGCTACACCTTC TRBD1 TRBJ1-2 TRBV9 14 few
CASRMDRVDYGYTF TGTGCCAGCAGGATGGACAGGGTTGACTATGGCTACACCTTC TRBD1 TRBJ1-2 TRBV2 14 -
CASSKGTGGLLEQYF TGTGCCAGCAGCAAAGGGACCGGAGGCCTATTAGAGCAGTACTTC - TRBJ2-7 TRBV21-1 15 -
CASSGLAGASVTDTQYF TGTGCCAGCAGTGGACTAGCGGGGGCATCCGTCACAGATACGCAGTATTTT TRBD2 TRBJ2-3 TRBV9 17 -
CASSPGLAVAGETQYF TGTGCCAGCTCACCCGGACTAGCGGTGGCCGGCGAGACCCAGTACTTC TRBD2 TRBJ2-5 TRBV18 16 few
CASSPERQPIYEQYF TGTGCCAGCAGCCCCGAGCGTCAGCCCATTTACGAGCAGTACTTC - TRBJ2-7 TRBV7-2 15 -
CASSSQGNSYEQYF TGCGCCAGCAGCTCACAGGGCAACTCCTACGAGCAGTACTTC - TRBJ2-7 TRBV5-1 14 few
CAWSGPGQGPTEAFF TGTGCCTGGAGCGGACCGGGACAGGGCCCGACTGAAGCTTTCTTT TRBD1 TRBJ1-1 TRBV30 15 -
CASTAYEQYF TGTGCCAGCACGGCCTACGAGCAGTACTTC - TRBJ2-7 TRBV6-1 10 -
CASSPGTGGNTEAFF TGTGCCAGCTCACCCGGGACAGGGGGGAACACTGAAGCTTTCTTT TRBD1 TRBJ1-1 TRBV18 15 few
CASSAPQGLASDTQYF TGTGCCAGCAGCGCGCCCCAGGGACTAGCCTCCGATACGCAGTATTTT TRBD2 TRBJ2-3 TRBV9 16 -
CAWSETDNQPQHF TGTGCCTGGAGTGAGACAGACAATCAGCCCCAGCATTTT - TRBJ1-5 TRBV30 13 -
CASSVGGVVDGTFAVHYQETQYF TGTGCCAGCAGCGTAGGAGGCGTTGTTGACGGAACGTTTGCAGTGCATTACCAAGAGACCCAGTACTTC - TRBJ2-5 TRBV9 23 -
CASSLTSGVHEQFF TGTGCCAGCAGCCTGACTAGCGGGGTCCATGAGCAGTTCTTC TRBD2 TRBJ2-1 TRBV6-1 14 -
CASSQGTLNTEAFF TGTGCCAGCAGCCAGGGGACGTTGAACACTGAAGCTTTCTTT - TRBJ1-1 TRBV9 14 few
CASSFHRTSGGNEQFF TGTGCCAGCAGTTTCCACAGGACTAGCGGGGGCAATGAGCAGTTCTTC TRBD2 TRBJ2-1 TRBV25-1 16 -